Detailed here is one T cell receptor beta chain. The source of the sample is a study of OX40 agonist ivuxolimab in advanced cancers. Study as a whole: Aged roughly 23 to 80 with a mean of 60 years, they were 82.7% male.

Only in-frame clones appear in the TCRdb table, and some are missing; sequencing was by immunoSEQ multiplex PCR. The sample lists about 74,000 clones, 84% occurring once. The germline V gene has CDR1 SGHNT and CDR2 YYREEE (reference sequence). The CDR3 length is 14 residues. Unmatched junction bases numbered 3, after V lost 2 bases and J lost 5 bases. This receptor was taken from an adult with an advanced solid tumor such as melanoma, head and neck, liver or kidney cancer. The chain employs TRBV5-4 and TRBJ2-1, with 8 bases fitting TRBD2. Sequencing was performed on CD4+ or CD8+ T cells sorted from blood, taken in a trial of the OX40 agonist ivuxolimab. CDR3 loop: CASSFGGRNNEQFF. CDR3 DNA sequence: TGTGCCAGCAGCTTCGGCGGGAGGAACAATGAGCAGTTCTTC.